Included here is one TCR beta chain sequence, with context. Its binding antigen is unknown. No base quality information exists; no much larger clone differs at one position. The sample's treatment or condition label, decoded: in vitro stimulation with specific CMV peptide epitopes to enrich CMV-specific T cells. This sample was sequenced with an Illumina HiSeq 1500. TCRdb reanalyzed the raw reads on its own, using fastp at Q25 for trimming and MiXCR for clone calling, and kept in-frame beta chains. Entries are consolidated by CDR3 protein sequence, retaining the most common genes and DNA. This sample holds 450,000 to 600,000 distinct CDR3 sequences; 30% to 40% were observed only once. Of the sample, 17% falls within the top ten clones. In the germline V gene, CDR1 corresponds to MGHRA and CDR2 to YSYEKL. Spanning cysteine to phenylalanine, the CDR3 consists of 17 amino acids. Only CDR3 DNA remains: 51 bases, in frame from the first base. Here V drops 6 bases and J drops 0 bases, and the junction holds 12 bases not matched to any gene.

This sample is part of a study of T cell repertoires in cytomegalovirus infection (dated by TCRdb to the late 2010s). Describing the broader study: The peptide stimulations were aimed at well-studied HLA-B-restricted epitopes as well as recently identified HLA-C-restricted CMV epitopes, whose presentation resists viral immunomodulation. Donor HLA type was relevant to the analysis, as public TCR beta signatures indicated carriage of CMV infection together with the matching HLA type.

The full study reports these points: The ex vivo response was dominated by HLA-C-restricted CMV-specific TCR beta clonotypes, which also provided the single most frequent clonotype in two of eight donors. In both this cohort and an independent cohort of some 370 donors, the cumulative frequency of public TCR beta family members distinguished carriers of CMV infection plus the relevant HLA type.

The sample was cultured PBMCs, taken from culture after CMV antigen stimulation. This receptor was taken from a human donor in good health (CMV status not recorded). Some clones in this sample may be carry-over from other donors' samples. The receptor chain draws on TRBV4-1 and TRBJ2-5, and 8 junction bases match TRBD2. The CDR3 here reads CASSRAAASGHQETQYF. Here is the DNA: TGCGCCAGCAGTCGTGCGGCGGCTAGCGGGCACCAAGAGACCCAGTACTTC.